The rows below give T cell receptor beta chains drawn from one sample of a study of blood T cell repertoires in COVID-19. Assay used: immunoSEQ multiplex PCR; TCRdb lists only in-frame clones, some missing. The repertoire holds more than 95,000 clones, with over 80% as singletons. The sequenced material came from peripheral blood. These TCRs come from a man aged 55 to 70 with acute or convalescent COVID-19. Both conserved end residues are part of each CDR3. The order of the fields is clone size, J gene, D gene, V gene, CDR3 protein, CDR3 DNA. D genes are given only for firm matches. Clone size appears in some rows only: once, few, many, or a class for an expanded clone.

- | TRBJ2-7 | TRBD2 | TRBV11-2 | CASSLVVSSGGYEQYF | TGTGCCAGCAGCTTAGTCGTGTCTAGCGGAGGTTACGAGCAGTACTTC
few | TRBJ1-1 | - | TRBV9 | CASSVTLAGWPGAEAFF | TGTGCCAGCAGCGTAACCCTGGCGGGGTGGCCTGGCGCTGAAGCTTTCTTT
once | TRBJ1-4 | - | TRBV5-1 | CASSSSGGPEKLFF | TGCGCCAGCAGCTCCAGTGGCGGCCCTGAAAAACTGTTTTTT
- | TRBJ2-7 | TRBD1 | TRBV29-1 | CSGGQGVYEQYF | TGCAGCGGGGGACAGGGTGTGTACGAGCAGTACTTC
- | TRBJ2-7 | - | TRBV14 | CASSLAATLVEQYF | TGTGCCAGCAGCCTGGCGGCTACCTTAGTTGAGCAGTACTTC
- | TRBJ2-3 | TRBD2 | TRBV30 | CAWSSGGAPDTQYF | TGTGCCTGGAGTAGCGGGGGGGCGCCAGATACGCAGTATTTT
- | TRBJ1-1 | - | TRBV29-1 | CSVGRRDDGAFF | TGCAGCGTTGGTAGGCGCGATGACGGGGCTTTCTTT
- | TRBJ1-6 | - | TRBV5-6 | CASSLVQPNSPLHF | TGTGCCAGCAGCTTAGTACAACCGAATTCACCCCTCCACTTT
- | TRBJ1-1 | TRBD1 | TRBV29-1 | CSVERGLTEAFF | TGCAGCGTTGAAAGGGGGCTCACTGAAGCTTTCTTT
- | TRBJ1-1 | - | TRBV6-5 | CASSSSRVRMNTEAFF | TGTGCCAGCAGTTCCTCGCGGGTCCGGATGAACACTGAAGCTTTCTTT
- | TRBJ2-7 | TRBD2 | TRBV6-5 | CASSLAGATLLEQYF | TGTGCCAGCAGTTTAGCGGGAGCCACTCTTTTAGAGCAGTACTTC
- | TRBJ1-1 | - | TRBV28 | CASSQTRTEAFF | TGTGCCAGCAGTCAGACTCGTACTGAAGCTTTCTTT
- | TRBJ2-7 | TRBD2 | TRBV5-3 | CARSPSGRYYEQYF | TGTGCCAGAAGCCCAAGCGGGAGATACTACGAGCAGTACTTC
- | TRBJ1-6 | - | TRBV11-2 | CASSLVADSPLHF | TGTGCCAGCAGCTTAGTTGCGGATTCACCCCTCCACTTT
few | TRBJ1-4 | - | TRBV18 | CASSPTGGTNEKLFF | TGTGCCAGCTCACCGACCGGGGGAACTAATGAAAAACTGTTTTTT
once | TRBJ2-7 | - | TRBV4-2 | CASSQRGQRNSYEQYF | TGTGCCAGCAGCCAACGCGGGCAGCGGAACTCCTACGAGCAGTACTTC
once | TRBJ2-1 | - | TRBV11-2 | CASSGLQGLLYNEQFF | TGTGCCAGCAGCGGGTTACAGGGTCTACTCTACAATGAGCAGTTCTTC
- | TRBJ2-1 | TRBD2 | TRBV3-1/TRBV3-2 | CASSPLAGSYNEQFF | TGTGCCAGCAGCCCGCTAGCGGGATCCTACAATGAGCAGTTCTTC
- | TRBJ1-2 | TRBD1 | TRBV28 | CASSLFRGAYGYTF | TGTGCCAGCAGTTTATTCAGGGGGGCCTATGGCTACACCTTC
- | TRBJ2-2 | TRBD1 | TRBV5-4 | CASSHPGTATGELFF | TGTGCCAGCAGCCACCCCGGGACAGCAACCGGGGAGCTGTTTTTT
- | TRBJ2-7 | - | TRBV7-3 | CASSPVGGSYEQYF | TGTGCCAGCAGCCCAGTGGGGGGTTCCTACGAGCAGTACTTC
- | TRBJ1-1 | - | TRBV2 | CASTSRAGMENTEAFF | TGTGCCAGCACATCCCGGGCAGGGATGGAGAACACTGAAGCTTTCTTT
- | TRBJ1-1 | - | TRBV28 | CASGNTAGEAFF | TGTGCCAGCGGGAATACTGCGGGTGAAGCTTTCTTT
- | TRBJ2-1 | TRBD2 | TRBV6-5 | CASSTGTSGYNEQFF | TGTGCCAGCAGTACGGGGACTAGCGGTTACAATGAGCAGTTCTTC
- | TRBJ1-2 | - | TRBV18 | CASSPTQQGYKDYGYTF | TGTGCCAGCTCACCAACCCAACAGGGATACAAGGACTATGGCTACACCTTC
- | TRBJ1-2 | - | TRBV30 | CAWSAWDTGYTF | TGTGCCTGGAGTGCGTGGGACACAGGCTACACCTTC
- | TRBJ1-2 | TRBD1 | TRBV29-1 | CSVTGQDYGYTF | TGCAGCGTCACGGGACAGGACTATGGCTACACCTTC
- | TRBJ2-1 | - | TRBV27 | CASRDTGTWIRNEQFF | TGTGCCAGCAGAGATACCGGGACATGGATTCGGAATGAGCAGTTCTTC
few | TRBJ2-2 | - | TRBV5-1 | CASSVESTGELFF | TGCGCCAGCAGCGTAGAGAGCACCGGGGAGCTGTTTTTT
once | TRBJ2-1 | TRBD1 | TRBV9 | CASSVEGDRGDNEQFF | TGTGCCAGCAGCGTAGAGGGGGACAGGGGGGACAATGAGCAGTTCTTC
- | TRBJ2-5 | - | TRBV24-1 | CATSGRGFDAQYF | TGTGCCACCAGTGGTCGCGGGTTTGACGCCCAGTACTTC
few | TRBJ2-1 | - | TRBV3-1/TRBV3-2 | CASSQASSADEQFF | TGTGCCAGCAGCCAGGCGTCTAGCGCTGATGAGCAGTTCTTC
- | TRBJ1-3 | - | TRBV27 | CASSLRSSGNTIYF | TGTGCCAGCAGTTTGAGGAGCTCTGGAAACACCATATATTTT
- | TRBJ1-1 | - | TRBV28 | CASSLVPGQPNPNTEAFF | TGTGCCAGCAGTTTAGTCCCTGGACAGCCAAACCCGAACACTGAAGCTTTCTTT
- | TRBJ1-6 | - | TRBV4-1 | CASSYQTVVSSPLHF | TGCGCCAGCAGCTACCAGACAGTCGTGAGTTCACCCCTCCACTTT
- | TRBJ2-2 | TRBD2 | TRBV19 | CASSPGLAGTTGELFF | TGTGCCAGTAGTCCCGGACTAGCGGGGACCACCGGGGAGCTGTTTTTT
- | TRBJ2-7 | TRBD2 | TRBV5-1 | CASSQIAGSNSYEQYF | TGCGCCAGCAGCCAAATAGCGGGCTCGAACTCCTACGAGCAGTACTTC
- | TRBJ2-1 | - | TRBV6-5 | CASSFNNEQFF | TGTGCCAGCAGTTTTAACAATGAGCAGTTCTTC
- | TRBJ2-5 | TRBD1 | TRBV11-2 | CASSSPTRGLGETQYF | TGTGCCAGCAGCTCACCAACCAGGGGGTTAGGGGAGACCCAGTACTTC
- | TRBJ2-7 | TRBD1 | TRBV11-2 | CASSLRGQGLYEQYF | TGTGCCAGCAGCCTTCGGGGACAGGGGCTCTACGAGCAGTACTTC
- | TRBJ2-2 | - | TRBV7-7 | CASSLSRTGELFF | TGTGCTAGCAGCTTGAGCCGAACCGGGGAGCTGTTTTTT
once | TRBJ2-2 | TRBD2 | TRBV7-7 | CASSLVSAGVAGELFF | TGTGCCAGCAGCTTAGTATCAGCGGGAGTGGCCGGGGAGCTGTTTTTT
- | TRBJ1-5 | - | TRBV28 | CASSLNGLNQPQHF | TGTGCCAGCAGTTTAAACGGACTCAATCAGCCCCAGCATTTT
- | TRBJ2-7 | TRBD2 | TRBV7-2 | CASSSGLAASSYEQYF | TGTGCCAGCAGCTCGGGACTAGCGGCAAGCTCCTACGAGCAGTACTTC
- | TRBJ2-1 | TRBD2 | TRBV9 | CASSATSGMDNEQFF | TGTGCCAGCAGCGCCACTAGCGGGATGGACAATGAGCAGTTCTTC
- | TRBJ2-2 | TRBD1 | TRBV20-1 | CSASPTGTGELFF | TGCAGTGCTAGTCCGACAGGGACCGGGGAGCTGTTTTTT
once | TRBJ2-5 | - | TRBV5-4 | CASSSRQGGETQYF | TGTGCCAGCAGCTCACGACAGGGAGGAGAGACCCAGTACTTC
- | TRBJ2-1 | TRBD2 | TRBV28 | CASSQDGGGDEQFF | TGTGCCAGCAGTCAGGACGGTGGGGGGGATGAGCAGTTCTTC
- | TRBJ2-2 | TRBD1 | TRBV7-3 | CASTLGGRDTGELFF | TGTGCCAGCACCCTAGGGGGCAGGGACACCGGGGAGCTGTTTTTT
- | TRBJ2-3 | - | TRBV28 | CASSFLSGTDTQYF | TGTGCCAGCAGTTTTCTATCCGGCACAGATACGCAGTATTTT
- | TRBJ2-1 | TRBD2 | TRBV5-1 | CASSRPASGHRGEQFF | TGCGCCAGCAGCAGGCCGGCTAGCGGCCATCGGGGTGAGCAGTTCTTC
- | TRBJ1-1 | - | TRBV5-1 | CASSNLSNTEAFF | TGCGCCAGCAGCAACCTTAGTAACACTGAAGCTTTCTTT
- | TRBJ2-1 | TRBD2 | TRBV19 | CASSTGTSWGEQFF | TGTGCCAGTAGTACCGGGACTAGCTGGGGCGAGCAGTTCTTC
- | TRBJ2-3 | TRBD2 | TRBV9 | CASSPRLAAVSPDTQYF | TGTGCCAGCAGCCCGCGACTAGCGGCCGTGAGCCCAGATACGCAGTATTTT
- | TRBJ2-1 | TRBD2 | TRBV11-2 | CASSVQGGSYNEQFF | TGTGCCAGCAGCGTTCAGGGCGGGAGTTACAATGAGCAGTTCTTC
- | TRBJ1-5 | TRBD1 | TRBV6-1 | CASSESGGGSNQPQHF | TGTGCCAGCAGTGAGTCAGGGGGAGGAAGCAATCAGCCCCAGCATTTT